The T cell receptor beta chain under discussion was sequenced for a study of cytomegalovirus exposure and HLA in healthy donors. CDR1 is SGHRS, CDR2 YFSETQ, per germline. This CDR3 comprises 17 residues. V gave up 2 bases and J gave up 0 bases, with 18 bases separating them. With 60 Vbeta and 13 Jbeta primers, the PCR was carried out. Profiling relied on immunoSEQ multiplex PCR, and the TCRdb table lists in-frame clones only, not all of them. The sample shows fewer than 200,000 clones, roughly 80% of them seen only once. The origin of this receptor is a human donor in good health. This chain links TRBV5-1 with TRBJ2-7; possible D gene TRBD2, 7 bases. The sample was PBMCs. The CDR3 nucleotides read TGCGCCAGCAGCTTAACGGGGGGCCTAGCGAGCTCCTACGAGCAGTACTTC. Amino acids: CASSLTGGLASSYEQYF.